This TCR beta chain came from a study of blood T cell repertoires in COVID-19. At the level of the study: COVID-19 samples from acute and convalescent phases originated in the United States, Italy and Spain.

Germline V lookup: CDR1 SGHTA, CDR2 FQGTGA. The CDR3 extends over 15 amino acids. The V gene lost 1 base and the J gene lost 7 bases, with 11 bases spanning the gap. TCRdb keeps only in-frame clones here, not all; method: immunoSEQ multiplex PCR. The data contain about 55,000 clones, almost 85% of them singletons. The sample comprised peripheral blood. The gene calls are TRBV7-3 and TRBJ1-6; D gene unclear. The TCR comes from a human donor in a cohort sampled during active COVID-19. This chain's CDR3 is CASSLKRIGNSPLHF. CDR3 DNA sequence: TGTGCCAGCAGCTTAAAACGGATCGGGAATTCACCCCTCCACTTT. Based on the CDR3 plus reference TRBV7-3 and TRBJ1-6, the full variable domain is GAGVSQTPSNKVTEKGKYVELRCDPISGHTALYWYRQSLGQGPEFLIYFQGTGAADDSGLPNDRFFAVRPEGSVSTLKIQRTERGDSAVYLCASSLKRIGNSPLHFGNGTRLTVT.